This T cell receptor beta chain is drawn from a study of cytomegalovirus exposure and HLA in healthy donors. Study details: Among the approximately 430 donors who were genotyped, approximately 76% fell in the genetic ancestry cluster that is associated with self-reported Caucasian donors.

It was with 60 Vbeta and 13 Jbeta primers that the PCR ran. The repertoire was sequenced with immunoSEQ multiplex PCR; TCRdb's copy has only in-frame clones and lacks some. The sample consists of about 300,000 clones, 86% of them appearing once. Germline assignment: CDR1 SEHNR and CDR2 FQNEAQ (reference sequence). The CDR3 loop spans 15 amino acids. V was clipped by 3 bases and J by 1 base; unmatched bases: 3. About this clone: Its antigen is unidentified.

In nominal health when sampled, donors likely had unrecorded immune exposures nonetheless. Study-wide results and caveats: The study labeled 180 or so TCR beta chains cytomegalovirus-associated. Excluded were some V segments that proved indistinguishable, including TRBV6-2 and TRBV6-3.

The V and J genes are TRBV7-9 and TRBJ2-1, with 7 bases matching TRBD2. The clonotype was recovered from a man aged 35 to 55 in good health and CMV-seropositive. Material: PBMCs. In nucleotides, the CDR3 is TGTGCCAGCAGCTTTTTAGCGGGTTCCTACAATGAGCAGTTCTTC. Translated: CASSFLAGSYNEQFF.